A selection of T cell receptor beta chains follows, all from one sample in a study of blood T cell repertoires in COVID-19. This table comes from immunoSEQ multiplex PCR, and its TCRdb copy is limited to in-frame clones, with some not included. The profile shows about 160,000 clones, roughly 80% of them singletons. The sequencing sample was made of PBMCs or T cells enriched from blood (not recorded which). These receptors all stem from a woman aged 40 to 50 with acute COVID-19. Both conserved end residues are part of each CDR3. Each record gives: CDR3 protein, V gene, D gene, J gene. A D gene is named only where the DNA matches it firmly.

CDR3 protein: CASSVLGTAANSPLHF
V gene: TRBV6-1
D gene: TRBD1
J gene: TRBJ1-6

CDR3 protein: CASSSGTHTEAFF
V gene: TRBV5-4
D gene: -
J gene: TRBJ1-1

CDR3 protein: CASSLQGVRGNTIYF
V gene: TRBV5-1
D gene: TRBD1
J gene: TRBJ1-3

CDR3 protein: CASGGFTEAFF
V gene: TRBV6-5
D gene: -
J gene: TRBJ1-1

CDR3 protein: CASSRPGTGGRNYGYTF
V gene: TRBV3-1/TRBV3-2
D gene: TRBD1
J gene: TRBJ1-2

CDR3 protein: CASSPVQDSLNTEAFF
V gene: TRBV7-9
D gene: -
J gene: TRBJ1-1

CDR3 protein: CASSLARGQDGYTF
V gene: TRBV5-6
D gene: TRBD1
J gene: TRBJ1-2

CDR3 protein: CASSPTSGRYKLFF
V gene: TRBV6-5
D gene: TRBD2
J gene: TRBJ2-2

CDR3 protein: CASSLTPGQMNTEAFF
V gene: TRBV7-6
D gene: TRBD1
J gene: TRBJ1-1

CDR3 protein: CASSKASGRDAGELFF
V gene: TRBV7-9
D gene: TRBD2
J gene: TRBJ2-2

CDR3 protein: CASSLGRGSSYEQYF
V gene: TRBV5-4
D gene: TRBD2
J gene: TRBJ2-7

CDR3 protein: CASSYSREGETQYF
V gene: TRBV6-2/TRBV6-3
D gene: -
J gene: TRBJ2-5

CDR3 protein: CASRVTSGREGYEQYF
V gene: TRBV2
D gene: TRBD2
J gene: TRBJ2-7

CDR3 protein: CASSFGQFYEQYF
V gene: TRBV7-3
D gene: -
J gene: TRBJ2-7

CDR3 protein: CASSPGTGIYGYTF
V gene: TRBV18
D gene: TRBD1
J gene: TRBJ1-2

CDR3 protein: CASRQVPNQPQHF
V gene: TRBV2
D gene: -
J gene: TRBJ1-5

CDR3 protein: CASSPVAGGAEDEQYF
V gene: TRBV18
D gene: TRBD1
J gene: TRBJ2-7

CDR3 protein: CASSLGLAGDANTGELFF
V gene: TRBV2
D gene: TRBD2
J gene: TRBJ2-2

CDR3 protein: CASSRPGQGTGELFF
V gene: TRBV25-1
D gene: TRBD1
J gene: TRBJ2-2

CDR3 protein: CASSQEDSLINGYTF
V gene: TRBV14
D gene: -
J gene: TRBJ1-2

CDR3 protein: CASSQDWRRRDRVDYGYTF
V gene: TRBV4-1
D gene: TRBD1
J gene: TRBJ1-2

CDR3 protein: CASSLSFSWSYEQYF
V gene: TRBV5-1
D gene: -
J gene: TRBJ2-7

CDR3 protein: CASSLDRLSSGRARSQYF
V gene: TRBV11-2
D gene: TRBD2
J gene: TRBJ2-5

CDR3 protein: CASSVSGVGTDTQYF
V gene: TRBV2
D gene: TRBD2
J gene: TRBJ2-3

CDR3 protein: CSAYAGGGTFF
V gene: TRBV20-1
D gene: -
J gene: TRBJ1-1

CDR3 protein: CASSRTGEGWTDTQYF
V gene: TRBV5-1
D gene: TRBD1
J gene: TRBJ2-3

CDR3 protein: CASSPPVSETQYF
V gene: TRBV18
D gene: -
J gene: TRBJ2-5

CDR3 protein: CASSLGTAHYEQYF
V gene: TRBV27
D gene: TRBD1
J gene: TRBJ2-7

CDR3 protein: CASRGGPQWNYEQYF
V gene: TRBV6-5
D gene: -
J gene: TRBJ2-7

CDR3 protein: CASSPQTGGGRTNEKLFF
V gene: TRBV7-9
D gene: TRBD1
J gene: TRBJ1-4

CDR3 protein: CSVVDSYSNQPQHF
V gene: TRBV29-1
D gene: -
J gene: TRBJ1-5

CDR3 protein: CASSSRKASGIGGELFF
V gene: TRBV3-1/TRBV3-2
D gene: TRBD2
J gene: TRBJ2-2

CDR3 protein: CASTPLGVTEAFF
V gene: TRBV19
D gene: -
J gene: TRBJ1-1

CDR3 protein: CSAVSGFPQFF
V gene: TRBV20-1
D gene: -
J gene: TRBJ2-1

CDR3 protein: CASSELAGAAETQYF
V gene: TRBV2
D gene: TRBD2
J gene: TRBJ2-5

CDR3 protein: CASSQRLAGSTDTQYF
V gene: TRBV11-2
D gene: TRBD2
J gene: TRBJ2-3

CDR3 protein: CASSQDPRTGNDYTF
V gene: TRBV4-1
D gene: TRBD1
J gene: TRBJ1-2

CDR3 protein: CASSIVQKYGYTF
V gene: TRBV19
D gene: -
J gene: TRBJ1-2

CDR3 protein: CASSLQGVGDTQYF
V gene: TRBV5-1
D gene: -
J gene: TRBJ2-3

CDR3 protein: CSAAGQGMTGELFF
V gene: TRBV29-1
D gene: -
J gene: TRBJ2-2

CDR3 protein: CASRGTGSSGANVLTF
V gene: TRBV28
D gene: TRBD1
J gene: TRBJ2-6